This T cell receptor beta chain was captured by sequencing in a study of regulatory T cells in long-lasting Graves disease. Regarding time point: newly diagnosed GD, antithyroid drugs for less than 3 months. PBMC RNA served as the TCR library source. Patients all came to the study from an endocrinology department in Xi'an, China. Assembly of TCR beta libraries relied on iRepertoire HTBI primers together with Arm-PCR of CDR3 regions. One entry per CDR3 protein, called by TCRdb with MiXCR from the multiplex PCR reads. The data show a few hundred thousand distinct CDR3 sequences, 15% to 20% seen once. In this sample, this clonotype turned up many times. Trimming left V 5 bases short and J 4 bases short, with 15 bases between. The V gene's germline CDR1 is SGHTA and CDR2 FQGNSA. The CDR3 extends over 14 amino acids.

The source material was peripheral blood mononuclear cells (PBMCs), sampled at new diagnosis, from a patient treated with antithyroid drugs. V and J are TRBV7-2 and TRBJ2-7; a possible D gene is TRBD2 (6 bases). This clonotype was sampled from a female donor with Graves disease. Here the CDR3 reads CASSPSGRGYEQYF. The CDR3 DNA sequence: TGTGCCAGCAGCCCCTCCGGGAGAGGGTACGAGCAGTACTTC.